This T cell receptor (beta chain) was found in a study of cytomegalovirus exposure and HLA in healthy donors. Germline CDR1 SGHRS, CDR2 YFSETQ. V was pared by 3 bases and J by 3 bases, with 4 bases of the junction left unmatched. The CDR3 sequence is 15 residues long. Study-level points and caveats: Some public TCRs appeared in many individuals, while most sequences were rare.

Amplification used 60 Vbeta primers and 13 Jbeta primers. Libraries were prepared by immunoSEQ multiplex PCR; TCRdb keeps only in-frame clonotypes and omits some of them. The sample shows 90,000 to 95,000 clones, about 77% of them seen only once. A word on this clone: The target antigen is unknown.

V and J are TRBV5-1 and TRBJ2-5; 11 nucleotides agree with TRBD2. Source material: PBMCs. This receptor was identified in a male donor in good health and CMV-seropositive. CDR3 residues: CASSSSGGTEETQYF. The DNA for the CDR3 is TGCGCCAGCAGCTCTAGCGGGGGGACCGAAGAGACCCAGTACTTC.